This TCR beta chain was sequenced during a study of blood T cell repertoires in COVID-19. With V trimmed by 8 bases and J by 9 bases, 9 bases remained unmatched. The CDR3 has 13 residues. Germline loops: CDR1 GTSNPN, CDR2 SVGIG (reference sequence). Data came from immunoSEQ multiplex PCR; TCRdb stores just in-frame clones and leaves some out. Among 350,000 to 400,000 clones listed, 80% to 95% were seen once. Sample: PBMCs or T cells enriched from blood (not recorded which). The chain couples TRBV30 to TRBJ1-6; 8 bases agree with TRBD1. This clonotype originated in a woman in her 40s who had been exposed to COVID-19. The CDR3 reads CAGQGTGGSPLHF. CDR3 DNA sequence: TGTGCCGGACAGGGAACCGGGGGTTCACCCCTCCACTTT.